The clone carrying this T cell receptor (beta chain) has a single count. Its cognate antigen is unknown. Quantitative 5'-RACE with molecular barcodes was used to make the TCR beta libraries. A single record per CDR3 protein comes from TCRdb applying MiXCR to the 5' RACE reads. Of 200,000 to 250,000 distinct CDR3 sequences listed, around 20% are singletons. The data were obtained in a study of CD8 T cells in ankylosing spondylitis. Study outcomes and limitations: Prior work had noted some motif variants in reactive arthritis blood and synovial fluid. Disease-linked clones displayed a CD8+ phenotype and appeared relatively rarely in peripheral blood. Roughly 8 highly homologous variants made up a TCR beta motif, and this motif appeared characteristic of ankylosing spondylitis blood. There was reportedly significant enrichment of clones that were disease-linked in matched ankylosing spondylitis synovial fluid.

Trimming cost V 1 base and J 0 bases, with 8 bases left between them. The CDR3 loop spans 15 amino acids. The germline gives CDR1 SGHDN, CDR2 FVKESK. The receptor comes from a male donor with ankylosing spondylitis. The chain joins TRBV14 to TRBJ2-3; D call uncertain. The sequencing sample was made of blood, either unsorted or a sorted T cell fraction (not recorded which). This CDR3 is CASSQVGQSTDTQYF. CDR3 DNA: TGTGCCAGCAGCCAAGTGGGCCAGAGCACAGATACGCAGTATTTT.